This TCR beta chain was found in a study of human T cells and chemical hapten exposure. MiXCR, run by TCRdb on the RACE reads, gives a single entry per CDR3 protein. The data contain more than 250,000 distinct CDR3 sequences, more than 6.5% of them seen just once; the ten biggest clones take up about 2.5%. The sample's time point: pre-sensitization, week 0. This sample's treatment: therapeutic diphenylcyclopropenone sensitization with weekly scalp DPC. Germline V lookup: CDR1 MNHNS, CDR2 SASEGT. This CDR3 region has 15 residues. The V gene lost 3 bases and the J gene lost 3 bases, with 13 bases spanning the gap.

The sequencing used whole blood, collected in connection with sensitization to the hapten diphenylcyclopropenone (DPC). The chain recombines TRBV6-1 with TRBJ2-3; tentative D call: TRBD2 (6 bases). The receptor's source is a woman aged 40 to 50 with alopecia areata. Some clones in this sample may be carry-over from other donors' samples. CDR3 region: CASSESKGTTDTQYF. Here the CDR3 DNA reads TGTGCCAGCAGTGAGTCCAAGGGGACTACAGATACGCAGTATTTT.